The clone carrying this TCR beta chain has a handful of counts. Its cognate antigen is unknown. Diagnoses were made from clinical symptoms, serum measures (thyroxine and TRAb), thyroid ultrasound and orbital computed tomography. Amplification of TCR beta CDR3 regions used RNA as the template. Initially, a first-round RT-PCR of the TCR CDR3 employed the HTBI primer set. TCRdb recomputed calls from the multiplex PCR reads with MiXCR, one row per CDR3 protein. The profile shows some 690,000 distinct CDR3 sequences, 15% to 20% of them singletons. The entry originates in a study of T cells in Graves' hyperthyroidism and ophthalmopathy. Study context: Peripheral blood samples were taken at initial diagnosis, prior to any treatment. Study conclusions and caveats: Clonotypes that were expanded in thyroid above 0.001 mostly appeared in blood too.

Trimming cost V 6 bases and J 6 bases, with 11 bases left between them. The CDR3 sequence is 12 residues long. From germline, CDR1 is DFQATT and CDR2 SNEGSKA (reference sequence). The chain recombines TRBV20-1 with TRBJ2-2; D uncertain. The sequence derives from a man aged 50 to 59 with Graves' hyperthyroidism. The material sequenced was blood. The CDR3 DNA reads as TGCAGTGCCCCCACCCTCGCCGGGGAGCTGTTTTTT. Translated: CSAPTLAGELFF.